This T cell receptor (beta chain) originates from a study of blood T cell repertoires in COVID-19 (dated by TCRdb to the early 2020s). Looking at the study overall: The collaborator samples originated in the United States, Italy and Spain and spanned the acute and convalescent phases of COVID-19. The material from the prospective study consisted of cDNA or gDNA derived from T cells, B-cell-depleted T cells, or PBMCs. Deeply sampled blood TCRbeta repertoires from subjects exposed to, actively infected with, or recovered from COVID-19 were included in the dataset. A de-identified subject ID, COVID-19 status, age in years and sex were almost always included in the sample metadata. HLA class I and class II types, where available, came from metadata supplied by the sample provider rather than from assay-based typing. The samples were drawn from the first 160 participants of the ongoing ImmuneRACE study and from 1,254 subjects provided by 6 global collaborators. A freely available public database, intended as a resource for researchers studying the immune response to SARS-CoV-2, is where the repertoires were released.

The immunoSEQ Assay, a bias-controlled multiplex PCR, was used to amplify TCRbeta CDR3 regions from genomic DNA. The authors processed their data as follows. Nucleated cell counts per sample were estimated from amplification of reference gene primers within the assay. To quantify the absolute abundance of each unique TCRbeta CDR3 rearrangement, sequence reads were collapsed and filtered. For each sample, productive Simpson clonality was calculated by taking the square root of Simpson's diversity index across productive rearrangements. What TCRdb holds here is the immuneACCESS table cut down to in-frame rearrangements. Part of the clones is not present; checked against another copy, under half of the missing clones reflect an unresolved V gene, and the others are unexplained. D and trimming come from the DNA, and the V and J calls and clone size come from that table. The sample table contains around 500,000 clones; only one count was recorded for roughly 85% of them. Together, the top ten hold approximately 3% of the sample.

As regards this clone: What antigen it recognizes has not been identified. Base quality data are lacking; no much larger clone is found one base away.

Whole blood was collected in K2EDTA tubes by collaborating institutions according to the institutions' own protocols. Collaborator samples were shipped for TCRbeta analysis as frozen whole blood, isolated PBMCs, or DNA extracted from either sample type. Paper-wide results and their limitations: The quantity of clinical and demographic metadata differed by source and by participant and was supplied without curation.

CDR1 and CDR2, per the germline V gene, are MDHEN and SYDVKM. V loses 2 bases at its end and J loses 4 bases; junction bases beyond the gene matches: 1. Its CDR3 holds 14 amino acids, cysteine through phenylalanine. Just CDR3 DNA is preserved here, 42 bases in frame from base 1. The TCR sequence derives from a human donor in a cohort sampled during active COVID-19. The chain is encoded by TRBV28 joined to TRBJ1-4; TRBD1 lines up with 7 middle nucleotides. Material: peripheral blood. At the DNA level, the sequence is TGTGCCAGCAGTTTAAGGGACAGTAATGAAAAACTGTTTTTT. The translation is CASSLRDSNEKLFF. The full variable domain, completed from the reference TRBV28 and TRBJ1-4 proteins outside the CDR3, reads DVKVTQSSRYLVKRTGEKVFLECVQDMDHENMFWYRQDPGLGLRLIYFSYDVKMKEKGDIPEGYSVSREKKERFSLILESASTNQTSMYLCASSLRDSNEKLFFGSGTQLSVL.